This T cell receptor beta chain originates from a study of blood T cell repertoires in COVID-19. Study-level background: Collection of acute and convalescent COVID-19 samples took place in the United States, Italy and Spain. PBMCs, B-cell-depleted T cells, or T cells provided the cDNA or gDNA that made up the material.

How the authors handled the data: Reference gene primer amplification in the assay estimated nucleated cell counts. Libraries were prepared by immunoSEQ multiplex PCR; TCRdb keeps only in-frame clonotypes and omits some of them. Clone size and the V and J calls come from that table; the DNA yielded D and trimming. The repertoire includes about 160,000 clones, around 80% of them detected once, and about a fifth sits in the top ten. CDR1 and CDR2 (germline): WSHSY, SAAADI. V lost 2 bases and J lost 7, with 12 bases in between. This CDR3 has 14 residues. The chain joins TRBV10-2 to TRBJ1-3; the D gene is possibly TRBD1 (5 bases). The sequenced material came from peripheral blood. The origin of this receptor is a woman of 80 years or more with acute or convalescent COVID-19. CDR3 nucleotide sequence: TGCGCCAGCAGTGAGCCAGGGCTTGAGAACACCATATATTTT. Its protein is CASSEPGLENTIYF.